This entry lists 7 T cell receptor beta chains sequenced from one sample in a study of PD-1 blockade in classical Hodgkin lymphoma. Repertoires were generated with immunoSEQ multiplex PCR, while TCRdb's copy carries only in-frame clones and drops some. The data hold about 14,000 clones, with around 80% observed a single time. The patients all showed relapse after autologous stem cell transplantation, while their brentuximab vedotin exposure varied. The starting material was peripheral blood mononuclear cells (PBMCs), obtained before the second cycle of nivolumab. The receptors derive from a human donor with classical Hodgkin lymphoma.

The chain employs TRBV18 and TRBJ2-7; D not resolved. Trimming shortened V by 3 bases and J by 2 bases, and 11 bases separated the two germline ends. This CDR3 contains 14 residues. Germline-derived CDR1 and CDR2 are KGHSH and LQKENI. CDR3 sequence: CASSPTDGPYEQYF. In DNA, the CDR3 is TGTGCCAGCTCACCTACGGATGGGCCCTACGAGCAGTACTTC.

The chain employs TRBV7-2 and TRBJ1-2; D might be TRBD1 (5 bases). Looked up from germline, CDR1 is SGHTA and CDR2 is FQGNSA. The V end was cut by 5 bases, the J end by 4 bases, with 14 bases between. The CDR3 is 14 amino acids. The CDR3 nucleotides read TGTGCCAGCAGCCCGTCTGAGGGGCTCTATGGCTACACCTTC. This codes for CASSPSEGLYGYTF.

This rearrangement joins TRBV5-1 to TRBJ2-2; perhaps TRBD2 as D (5 bases). This CDR3 comprises 16 residues. V lost 6 bases and J 6 bases, leaving 21 bases between the germline ends. CDR1 and CDR2 from the germline V gene are SGHRS and YFSETQ. The CDR3 protein is CASTHWTSGEAGELFF. CDR3 coding DNA: TGCGCCAGCACCCACTGGACCAGCGGAGAGGCCGGGGAGCTGTTTTTT. The full variable domain, its missing parts supplied by reference TRBV5-1 and TRBJ2-2, is KAGVTQTPRYLIKTRGQQVTLSCSPISGHRSVSWYQQTPGQGLQFLFEYFSETQRNKGNFPGRFSGRQFSNSRSEMNVSTLELGDSALYLCASTHWTSGEAGELFFGEGSRLTVL.

The chain uses TRBV27 and TRBJ1-5; maybe TRBD1 (5 bases). The CDR3 sequence is 15 residues long. Looked up from germline, CDR1 is MNHEY and CDR2 is SMNVEV (reference sequence). Trimming took off 6 bases at V and 0 bases at J, with 12 bases between the two ends. The CDR3 here is CASRSGRDSNQPQHF. The CDR3 DNA reads as TGTGCCAGCAGGTCAGGGAGGGATAGCAATCAGCCCCAGCATTTT.

V usage is TRBV7-6 and J usage is TRBJ1-4, with 7 bases fitting TRBD1. This CDR3 is 15 amino acids long. V dropped 2 bases and J dropped 4; count of bases not matched to a gene: 4. Germline CDR1 is SGHVS and CDR2 is FNYEAQ. CDR3 loop: CASSLRGQYNEKLFF. The CDR3 nucleotides read TGTGCCAGCAGCTTAAGGGGACAGTATAATGAAAAACTGTTTTTT.

A few counts support this clone. The chain employs TRBV27 and TRBJ2-7; 8 bases map to TRBD1. After removal of 5 bases from V and 6 bases from J, the junction contained 12 bases not matched to a gene. CDR1 and CDR2 (germline): MNHEY, SMNVEV (reference sequence). The CDR3 loop spans 15 amino acids. The CDR3 bases are TGTGCCAGCAGTCTAGGGACAGGCGCCGTAAGCGAGCAGTACTTC. Protein product: CASSLGTGAVSEQYF.

The genes are TRBV19 and TRBJ2-5; D is ambiguous. The CDR3 is 14 amino acids. V lost 6 bases and J lost 5, with 16 bases in between. Germline-derived CDR1 and CDR2 are LNHDA and SQIVND (reference sequence). As DNA, the CDR3 is TGTGCCAGTAGCGGGCAGATCTTTCGGGAGACCCAGTACTTC. The encoded protein is CASSGQIFRETQYF.